Below, 13 T cell receptor beta chains from the same sample are listed, as sequenced in a study of blood T cell repertoires in COVID-19. The method was immunoSEQ multiplex PCR; TCRdb's version includes in-frame clones alone and lacks a portion of them. The sample has about 300,000 clones, over 75% seen once. Sequenced material: PBMCs or T cells enriched from blood (not recorded which). The receptors stem from a man under 40 who had recovered from COVID-19.

The V call is TRBV6-5, the J call TRBJ1-3; the match to TRBD1 covers 8 bases. This CDR3 region has 15 residues. The germline CDR1 and CDR2 sequences are MNHEY and SVGAGI. V trimming: 2 bases; J trimming: 8 bases; junction bases outside the gene matches: 8. CDR3 DNA: TGTGCCAGCAGTTACCGGACAGGGCTGGATGACACCATATATTTT. It codes for CASSYRTGLDDTIYF.

This chain joins TRBV10-2 and TRBJ2-1; D is undetermined. The germline gives CDR1 WSHSY, CDR2 SAAADI. The CDR3 extends over 15 amino acids. Trimming removed 8 bases from V and 2 bases from J, with 16 bases in between. In DNA, the CDR3 is TGCGCCAGCGCCCCCCCCCGAGACACCTACAATGAGCAGTTCTTC. This gives the protein CASAPPRDTYNEQFF.

The chain links TRBV11-2 to TRBJ1-1, with unresolved D. Trimming took off 4 bases at V and 3 bases at J, with 12 bases between the two ends. The CDR3 spans 14 residues. CDR1 is SGHAT and CDR2 is FQNNGV in the germline V gene. The CDR3 sequence is CASSSTREYTEAFF. In DNA, the CDR3 is TGTGCCAGCAGCTCAACACGGGAATACACTGAAGCTTTCTTT.

The J gene is TRBJ2-1, the V gene TRBV27, with D maybe TRBD1 (6 bases). Trimming removed 2 bases from V and 2 bases from J, with 13 bases in between. CDR1 is MNHEY, CDR2 SMNVEV, per germline (reference sequence). The length of the CDR3 is 16 residues. This CDR3 is CASSLHRAYPYNEQFF. In nucleotides, the CDR3 is TGTGCCAGCAGTTTACACAGGGCCTACCCCTACAATGAGCAGTTCTTC.

The chain uses TRBV11-3 and TRBJ1-4, with TRBD1 as a possible D gene (5 bases). The germline V gene has CDR1 SGHNT and CDR2 YENEEA. With 5 bases removed from V and 2 bases from J, the gap between germline ends came to 12 bases. The CDR3 is made up of 15 amino acids. The DNA of the CDR3 is TGTGCCAGCAGCCGGGCCGGGGGGACTAATGAAAAACTGTTTTTT. Translated, it gives CASSRAGGTNEKLFF.

This chain uses TRBV29-1 with TRBJ1-3; 10 bases are a match to TRBD1. Germline V lookup: CDR1 SQVTM, CDR2 ANQGSEA. The CDR3 runs 14 residues. J lost 1 base, V lost 7 bases, and 4 bases had no gene match. CDR3 region: CSADRGQSGNTIYF. In DNA, the CDR3 is TGCAGCGCTGACAGGGGGCAGTCTGGAAACACCATATATTTT.

This rearrangement joins TRBV11-2 to TRBJ2-6; 8 bases are a match to TRBD2. The germline V gene has CDR1 SGHAT and CDR2 FQNNGV. The ends lost 3 bases at V and 0 bases at J; junction bases unmatched: 7. The CDR3 has 18 residues. DNA of the CDR3: TGTGCCAGCAGCTTTGGTGGGACTAGGGGCTCTGGGGCCAACGTCCTGACTTTC. This gives the protein CASSFGGTRGSGANVLTF.

This clone occurred once. This chain links TRBV14 with TRBJ1-2, with D tentatively TRBD1 (5 bases). Germline CDR1 SGHDN, CDR2 FVKESK. With 4 bases removed from V and 4 bases from J, the gap between germline ends came to 10 bases. The CDR3 contains 13 residues. CDR3 sequence: CASSPSTVYGYTF. The DNA for the CDR3 is TGTGCCAGCAGCCCTTCGACAGTCTATGGCTACACCTTC. Drawing the rest from reference TRBV14 and TRBJ1-2, the complete variable domain is EAGVTQFPSHSVIEKGQTVTLRCDPISGHDNLYWYRRVMGKEIKFLLHFVKESKQDESGMPNNRFLAERTGGTYSTLKVQPAELEDSGVYFCASSPSTVYGYTFGSGTRLTVV.

The chain is built from TRBV4-1 and TRBJ2-3; 10 bases align to TRBD2. After removal of 3 bases from V and 4 bases from J, the junction contained 13 bases not matched to a gene. Germline V gene lookup returns CDR1 MGHRA and CDR2 YSYEKL. The CDR3 extends over 18 amino acids. The CDR3 coding sequence is TGCGCCAGCAGCCAGGTATATTATCCTAGCGGGGGCGCAGATACGCAGTATTTT. Translation gives CASSQVYYPSGGADTQYF.

The chain recombines TRBV27 with TRBJ1-5; 9 positions agree with TRBD1. The CDR3 totals 15 residues. The trim removed 5 bases at V and 3 bases at J, leaving 5 bases unmatched. Germline values: CDR1 MNHEY, CDR2 SMNVEV (reference sequence). The CDR3 is CASSRDRAVNQPQHF. The CDR3 DNA follows: TGTGCCAGCAGTCGGGACAGGGCGGTCAATCAGCCCCAGCATTTT.

This chain uses TRBV19 with TRBJ1-2; 9 bases match TRBD1. The germline CDR1 and CDR2 sequences are LNHDA and SQIVND (reference sequence). This CDR3 comprises 17 residues. J gave up 0 bases and V 4 bases, and 9 bases lay outside the gene matches. CDR3 nucleotides: TGTGCCAGTAGTACCTCGGACAGGGGCCTAGCTAACTATGGCTACACCTTC. Translation: CASSTSDRGLANYGYTF. Filled out from reference TRBV19 and TRBJ1-2, the complete variable domain reads DGGITQSPKYLFRKEGQNVTLSCEQNLNHDAMYWYRQDPGQGLRLIYYSQIVNDFQKGDIAEGYSVSREKKESFPLTVTSAQKNPTAFYLCASSTSDRGLANYGYTFGSGTRLTVV.

CDR3 amino acids: CARAAGVNTGELFF. The DNA for the CDR3 is TGTGCCAGAGCCGCGGGGGTGAACACCGGGGAGCTGTTTTTT. V usage is TRBV6-5 and J usage is TRBJ2-2; the match to TRBD2 covers 7 bases. V was pared by 9 bases and J by 1 base, with 5 bases of the junction left unmatched. The CDR3 consists of 14 residues. Germline assignment: CDR1 MNHEY and CDR2 SVGAGI.

The rearrangement uses TRBV5-1 and TRBJ1-5; 7 nucleotides line up with TRBD1. Per germline, CDR1 SGHRS and CDR2 YFSETQ. The CDR3 is made up of 17 amino acids. V trimming: 0 bases; J trimming: 4 bases; junction bases outside the gene matches: 10. CDR3 amino acids: CASSLEPSGTANQPQHF. For the CDR3, the DNA is TGCGCCAGCAGCTTGGAGCCCTCAGGGACAGCTAATCAGCCCCAGCATTTT.